This is a list of T cell receptor beta chains from one sample in a study of early stage breast cancer tumors. The method was immunoSEQ multiplex PCR; TCRdb's version includes in-frame clones alone and lacks a portion of them. Among roughly 30,000 clones, about 60% were seen once, and the ten largest hold around 8%. What was sequenced was breast tumor tissue. The origin of the receptors is a person aged 45 to 59 with breast cancer. CDR3s include the opening cysteine and the closing phenylalanine or tryptophan. D genes are given only for firm matches. Clone sizes are given selectively: once, few, many, or a class where the clone is expanded.

v_gene	j_gene	d_gene	abundance	CDR3aa	CDR3nt
TRBV4-3	TRBJ2-1	NA	NA	CASSQDSWSDYNEQFF	TGCGCCAGCAGCCAAGATTCTTGGTCAGATTACAATGAGCAGTTCTTC
TRBV14	TRBJ1-2	NA	NA	CASSQDLGGVAGYTF	TGTGCCAGCAGCCAAGATCTCGGGGGGGTGGCTGGCTACACCTTC
TRBV10-3	TRBJ2-7	TRBD2	NA	CAIGGSGGYEQYF	TGTGCCATCGGGGGGAGCGGGGGTTACGAGCAGTACTTC
TRBV11-3	TRBJ2-3	NA	NA	CASSLRTAARDTQYF	TGTGCCAGCAGCTTACGGACCGCTGCTCGGGATACGCAGTATTTT
TRBV11-1	TRBJ2-7	NA	NA	CASSQGPNYEQYF	TGTGCCAGCAGCCAGGGACCCAACTACGAGCAGTACTTC
TRBV30	TRBJ1-3	NA	NA	CAWSLLPGNTIYF	TGTGCCTGGAGTCTTCTACCGGGAAACACCATATATTTT
TRBV10-3	TRBJ2-7	NA	NA	CAINSGISYEQYF	TGTGCCATCAACTCAGGAATCTCCTACGAGCAGTACTTC
TRBV27	TRBJ1-1	NA	medium-sized	CASSSLRGTEAFF	TGTGCCAGCAGTTCCCTCAGGGGCACTGAAGCTTTCTTT
TRBV7-8	TRBJ1-2	TRBD1	few	CASRSPEGGNGYTF	TGTGCCAGCCGATCACCCGAAGGGGGCAATGGCTACACCTTC
TRBV7-2	TRBJ2-7	TRBD2	NA	CASSEPGLAGSYEQYF	TGTGCCAGCAGCGAGCCGGGACTAGCGGGATCCTACGAGCAGTACTTC
TRBV11-2	TRBJ2-1	NA	NA	CASSLLVEQFF	TGTGCCAGCAGCTTACTTGTTGAGCAGTTCTTC
TRBV10-3	TRBJ1-1	NA	NA	CAISESPGVEAFF	TGTGCCATCAGTGAGTCACCCGGGGTTGAAGCTTTCTTT
TRBV28	TRBJ1-4	TRBD1	NA	CASSPRGGGIANEKLFF	TGTGCCAGCAGTCCCCGGGGAGGGGGCATAGCTAATGAAAAACTGTTTTTT
TRBV7-8	TRBJ2-7	NA	NA	CASSIQGGLEQYF	TGTGCCAGCAGCATACAGGGGGGGCTCGAGCAGTACTTC
TRBV20-1	TRBJ2-7	NA	few	CSAKDYYEQYF	TGCAGTGCTAAGGACTACTACGAGCAGTACTTC
TRBV19	TRBJ2-7	TRBD1	NA	CASTPQQGAGYEQYF	TGTGCCAGTACCCCCCAACAGGGGGCAGGGTACGAGCAGTACTTC
TRBV5-1	TRBJ2-3	TRBD1	once	CASSLDRGRADTQYF	TGCGCCAGCAGCTTGGACAGGGGGCGCGCAGATACGCAGTATTTT
TRBV21-1	TRBJ1-5	NA	NA	CASSKEGVRGWGNQPQHF	TGTGCCAGCAGCAAAGAGGGGGTTCGAGGGTGGGGCAATCAGCCCCAGCATTTT
TRBV15	TRBJ2-5	TRBD2	NA	CATSRQPEGGPKETQYF	TGTGCCACCAGCAGACAACCGGAGGGAGGGCCCAAAGAGACCCAGTACTTC
TRBV11-3	TRBJ2-7	TRBD2	NA	CASSLGLAGVGFEQYF	TGTGCCAGCAGCCTGGGACTAGCGGGAGTAGGGTTCGAGCAGTACTTC
TRBV19	TRBJ1-2	NA	few	CASSMVADYGYTF	TGTGCCAGTAGTATGGTGGCGGACTATGGCTACACCTTC
TRBV19	TRBJ2-6	NA	medium-sized	CASSNRQSSGANVLTF	TGTGCCAGTAGTAATAGACAGAGCTCTGGGGCCAACGTCCTGACTTTC
TRBV20-1	TRBJ2-1	NA	few	CSVPGPNEQFF	TGCAGTGTCCCGGGGCCGAATGAGCAGTTCTTC